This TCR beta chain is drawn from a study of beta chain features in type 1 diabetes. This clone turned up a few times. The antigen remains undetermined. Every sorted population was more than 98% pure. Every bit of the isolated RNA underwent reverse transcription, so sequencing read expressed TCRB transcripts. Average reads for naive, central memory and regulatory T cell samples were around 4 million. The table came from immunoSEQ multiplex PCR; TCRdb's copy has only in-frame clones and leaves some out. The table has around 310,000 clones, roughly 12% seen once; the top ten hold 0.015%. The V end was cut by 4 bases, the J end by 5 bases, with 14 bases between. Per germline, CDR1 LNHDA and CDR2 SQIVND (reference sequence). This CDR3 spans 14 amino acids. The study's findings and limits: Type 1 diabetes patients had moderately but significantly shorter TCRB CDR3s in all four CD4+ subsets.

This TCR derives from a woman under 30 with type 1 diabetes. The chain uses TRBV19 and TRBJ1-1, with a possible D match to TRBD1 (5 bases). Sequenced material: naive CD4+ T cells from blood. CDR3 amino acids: CASSSQGTVTEAFF. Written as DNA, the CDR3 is TGTGCCAGTAGTAGCCAGGGAACGGTAACTGAAGCTTTCTTT.